These 25 T cell receptor beta chains share one sample of origin, sequenced in a study of T cell responses to AZD1222 COVID-19 vaccine. The method was immunoSEQ multiplex PCR; TCRdb's version includes in-frame clones alone and lacks a portion of them. The sample has approximately 170,000 clones; under 95% are singletons. The sequencing used peripheral blood, collected on day 0 of AZD1222 vaccination. Receptors originate from an adult in good health.

The rearrangement links TRBV10-3 to TRBJ1-5; a possible D gene is TRBD1 (5 bases). The germline CDR1 and CDR2 sequences are ENHRY and SYGVKD. This CDR3 has 17 residues. V was pared by 0 bases and J by 5 bases, with 17 bases between. The CDR3 region is CAISESSGWQTDQPQHF. The CDR3 nucleotides are TGTGCCATCAGTGAGTCGTCAGGGTGGCAGACTGATCAGCCCCAGCATTTT.

The chain links TRBV2 to TRBJ2-6; 10 positions agree with TRBD1. The J segment lost 0 bases and the V segment lost 5 bases, leaving 10 bases of the junction unmatched. CDR1 SNHLY and CDR2 FYNNEI come from the germline V gene. There are 19 residues in the CDR3. The DNA of the CDR3 is TGTGCCAGCAGTTTCAAGACCGGGACAGGGGCCTCTGGGGCCAACGTCCTGACTTTC. Amino acids: CASSFKTGTGASGANVLTF.

The chain employs TRBV3-1 (or the pseudogene TRBV3-2) and TRBJ2-3, with 10 positions matching TRBD2. V was clipped by 4 bases and J by 6 bases; unmatched bases: 10. There are 16 residues in the CDR3. Germline lookup yields CDR1 LGHDT and CDR2 YNNKEL (reference sequence). Written as DNA, the CDR3 is TGTGCCAGCAGCCGGGACCGACTAGCGGGCCACGATACGCAGTATTTT. This sequence encodes CASSRDRLAGHDTQYF.

V gene TRBV2 combines with J gene TRBJ2-2; 7 bases fit TRBD2. Germline CDR1 reads SNHLY; CDR2 reads FYNNEI. V lost 7 bases and J lost 4; bases outside the gene matches: 3. The CDR3 consists of 13 residues. The chain's CDR3 is CASKAGVTGELFF. The CDR3 nucleotides are TGTGCCAGCAAGGCGGGAGTCACCGGGGAGCTGTTTTTT.

The V and J genes are TRBV5-1 and TRBJ2-1; 7 bases are a match to TRBD1. The ends lost 2 bases at V and 4 bases at J; junction bases unmatched: 6. Germline V gene lookup returns CDR1 SGHRS and CDR2 YFSETQ. This CDR3 comprises 15 residues. In DNA form, the CDR3 reads TGCGCCAGCAGCTTTGAGGGGGCGGCTTACAATGAGCAGTTCTTC. Amino acid sequence: CASSFEGAAYNEQFF.

The V call is TRBV19, the J call TRBJ1-1, with TRBD1 matching 7 bases. The germline CDR1 and CDR2 sequences are LNHDA and SQIVND (reference sequence). The CDR3 is made up of 13 amino acids. V lost 6 bases, J lost 2 bases, and 3 bases stayed unmatched. The CDR3 DNA is TGTGCCAGTAGATGGGACAGTAACACTGAAGCTTTCTTT. It encodes CASRWDSNTEAFF.

The rearrangement joins TRBV27 to TRBJ2-3, with 9 bases lining up with TRBD2. The CDR3 runs 17 residues. V lost 5 bases, J lost 6 bases, and 15 bases stayed unmatched. Germline V gene lookup returns CDR1 MNHEY and CDR2 SMNVEV (reference sequence). This chain's CDR3 is CASSLHSGREGPDTQYF. CDR3 in DNA: TGTGCCAGCAGTCTCCATTCGGGGCGGGAGGGCCCGGATACGCAGTATTTT.

The chain recombines TRBV6-1 with TRBJ1-2; TRBD1 is a possible D gene (5 bases). Germline loops: CDR1 MNHNS, CDR2 SASEGT. The V gene lost 1 base and the J gene lost 7 bases, with 10 bases spanning the gap. This CDR3 has 13 residues. The CDR3 is CASSEVQGGGYTF. The CDR3, as DNA: TGTGCCAGCAGTGAAGTCCAGGGTGGTGGCTACACCTTC.

J is TRBJ1-5 and V is TRBV2; D is perhaps TRBD1 (6 bases). Deletions cut 6 bases from V and 0 bases from J, with 12 bases between. Germline values: CDR1 SNHLY, CDR2 FYNNEI. There are 15 residues in the CDR3. CDR3 nucleotide sequence: TGTGCCAGCAGACCCGGGACACTTAGCAATCAGCCCCAGCATTTT. This codes for CASRPGTLSNQPQHF.

The rearrangement links TRBV5-1 to TRBJ2-7; possibly TRBD1 for D (6 bases). With 1 base removed from V and 2 bases from J, the gap between germline ends came to 13 bases. The CDR3 consists of 15 residues. Germline values: CDR1 SGHRS, CDR2 YFSETQ. The CDR3 DNA follows: TGCGCCAGCAGCTTGTTTACAGGGAAGCCCTACGAGCAGTACTTC. Protein sequence: CASSLFTGKPYEQYF.

V and J are TRBV2 and TRBJ2-3; D is perhaps TRBD1 (5 bases). The CDR3 totals 15 residues. Between the trimmed V and J ends, which lost 1 base and 2 bases, there was a span of 10 bases. The germline gives CDR1 SNHLY, CDR2 FYNNEI. In DNA form, the CDR3 reads TGTGCCAGCAGTGAAGGGCAGGGTGTCACAGATACGCAGTATTTT. Translating it yields CASSEGQGVTDTQYF.

This rearrangement joins TRBV5-1 to TRBJ2-3; D unresolved. Trimming removed 3 bases from V and 4 bases from J, with 9 bases in between. The CDR3 is made up of 13 amino acids. The germline gives CDR1 SGHRS, CDR2 YFSETQ. CDR3 residues: CASSSSQADTQYF. DNA of the CDR3: TGCGCCAGCAGCTCGTCACAAGCAGATACGCAGTATTTT.

The chain recombines TRBV6-6 with TRBJ1-1, with a possible D match to TRBD1 (5 bases). From germline, CDR1 is MNHNY and CDR2 SVGAGI (reference sequence). V lost 3 bases, J lost 5 bases, and 16 bases lay in between. The CDR3 is made up of 15 amino acids. The CDR3 is CASSYNWGVGTEAFF. CDR3 nucleotides: TGTGCCAGCAGTTATAACTGGGGGGTCGGTACTGAAGCTTTCTTT.

The V and J genes are TRBV18 and TRBJ1-2; D uncertain. With 1 base removed from V and 3 bases from J, the gap between germline ends came to 6 bases. The CDR3 length is 13 residues. Per the germline V gene, CDR1 is KGHSH and CDR2 is LQKENI. CDR3 coding DNA: TGTGCCAGCTCACCACAGGGCTACTATGGCTACACCTTC. Its protein product is CASSPQGYYGYTF.

The J gene is TRBJ2-7, the V gene TRBV6-1, with a tentative D call TRBD2 (6 bases). The CDR3 totals 14 residues. Germline V gene sequence: CDR1 MNHNS, CDR2 SASEGT. Trimming pared 2 bases from V and 7 bases from J, leaving 15 bases between. This chain's CDR3 is CASSEFGTATEQYF. The DNA of the CDR3 is TGTGCCAGCAGTGAATTTGGGACTGCAACTGAGCAGTACTTC.

J is TRBJ2-7 and V is TRBV7-8; TRBD1 is a possible D gene (6 bases). The CDR3 has 13 residues. In germline, CDR1 is SGHVS, CDR2 FQNEAQ. V shed 4 bases and J shed 0 bases, with 7 bases lying between them. CDR3 loop: CASSSGHSYEQYF. The CDR3 nucleotides read TGTGCCAGCAGCTCGGGACACTCCTACGAGCAGTACTTC.

The genes are TRBV9 and TRBJ2-3; D may be TRBD1 (6 bases). The germline V gene encodes CDR1 SGDLS and CDR2 YYNGEE. CDR3 length equals 13 residues. Trimming cost V 3 bases and J 5 bases, with 10 bases left between them. The CDR3 loop reads CASSGTAEDTQYF. The CDR3 DNA is TGTGCCAGCAGCGGGACAGCCGAAGATACGCAGTATTTT.

The CDR3 DNA is TGTGCCAGCAGCTTCGGGGATACGGACACAGATACGCAGTATTTT. Residues: CASSFGDTDTDTQYF. The V and J genes are TRBV11-3 and TRBJ2-3; a possible D gene is TRBD2 (5 bases). Trimming removed 3 bases at V and 2 bases at J, with 12 bases between. The CDR3 has 15 amino acids. Germline CDR1 reads SGHNT; CDR2 reads YENEEA.

The chain employs TRBV7-2 and TRBJ1-3; D is undetermined. CDR1 is SGHTA and CDR2 is FQGNSA in the germline V gene. V was trimmed by 5 bases and J by 0 bases, leaving 8 bases between them. The CDR3 contains 14 residues. For the CDR3, the DNA is TGTGCCAGCAGCCTACGCGCCTCTGGAAACACCATATATTTT. It encodes CASSLRASGNTIYF.

The rearrangement uses TRBV3-1 (or the pseudogene TRBV3-2) and TRBJ2-2; D unresolved. CDR3 length: 13 residues. Per germline, CDR1 LGHDT and CDR2 YNNKEL (reference sequence). V was cut by 1 base and J by 6 bases, with 6 bases left in between. CDR3 protein: CASSQGFSGELFF. Written as DNA, the CDR3 is TGTGCCAGCAGCCAAGGGTTTTCCGGGGAGCTGTTTTTT.

The rearrangement joins TRBV5-6 to TRBJ2-7; D not certain. The CDR3 sequence is 14 residues long. Germline-derived CDR1 and CDR2 are SGHDT and YYEEEE. V lost 0 bases and J lost 2, with 9 bases in between. CDR3 sequence reads: CASSLGVAPYEQYF. In DNA form, the CDR3 reads TGTGCCAGCAGCTTGGGCGTCGCCCCCTACGAGCAGTACTTC. The whole variable domain, remainder taken from reference TRBV5-6 and TRBJ2-7, is DAGVTQSPTHLIKTRGQQVTLRCSPKSGHDTVSWYQQALGQGPQFIFQYYEEEERQRGNFPDRFSGHQFPNYSSELNVNALLLGDSALYLCASSLGVAPYEQYFGPGTRLTVT.

The chain combines TRBV6-2 or TRBV6-3 with TRBJ1-6; D remains unclear. Germline assignment: CDR1 MNHEY and CDR2 SVGEGT. Trimming shortened V by 2 bases and J by 8 bases, and 4 bases separated the two germline ends. The CDR3 sequence is 12 residues long. The DNA of the CDR3 is TGTGCCAGCAGTTACAACTATTCACCCCTCCACTTT. Protein product: CASSYNYSPLHF.

The chain has TRBV28 and TRBJ1-2; 7 bases align to TRBD1. The germline V gene has CDR1 MDHEN and CDR2 SYDVKM. This CDR3 contains 16 residues. J was trimmed by 2 bases and V by 4 bases; bases with no gene match: 10. The CDR3 loop reads CASSSDPDRLNYGYTF. The DNA of the CDR3 is TGTGCCAGCAGTTCCGATCCGGACAGGTTGAACTATGGCTACACCTTC.

V and J are TRBV12-3 or TRBV12-4 and TRBJ2-7; possible D gene TRBD2, 6 bases. The CDR3 length is 12 residues. Trimming cost V 9 bases and J 6 bases, with 15 bases left between them. The CDR3 sequence: CASGGAGGEQYF. The CDR3 DNA is TGTGCCAGTGGCGGGGCCGGAGGCGAGCAGTACTTC.

The chain employs TRBV7-9 and TRBJ2-1; 7 bases fit TRBD2. Germline assignment: CDR1 SEHNR and CDR2 FQNEAQ (reference sequence). The CDR3 sequence is 15 residues long. With 10 bases clipped from V and 1 base from J, the junction kept 10 bases outside the gene matches. CDR3 sequence reads: CATPTAGLSYNEQFF. The CDR3 bases are TGTGCCACCCCGACAGCGGGATTATCCTACAATGAGCAGTTCTTC.